This TCR beta chain is from a study of T cell responses to AZD1222 COVID-19 vaccine. General study points: The donors showed a predominance of white British ancestry and of females, with possible underestimation of clonal diversity.

CDR1 is LGHDT and CDR2 is YNNKEL in the germline V gene (reference sequence). The V end lost 2 bases, the J end lost 5 bases, and 29 bases lay between the germline ends. This CDR3 spans 20 amino acids. In the case of this clone: The antigen remains undetermined.

Measured with immunoSEQ multiplex PCR; TCRdb has only the in-frame clones, and not every one. The sample yields roughly 130,000 clones, 92% seen once. The V gene is TRBV3-1 (or the pseudogene TRBV3-2), the J gene TRBJ2-3; D might be TRBD1 or TRBD2, each matching 8 bases. This TCR was sampled from an adult in good health. Here the sequenced sample was peripheral blood, taken on day 0 of AZD1222 vaccination. This CDR3 reads CASSQPGQGEPGTRIDTQYF. The CDR3 DNA reads as TGTGCCAGCAGCCAACCAGGACAGGGCGAACCCGGGACTAGGATAGATACGCAGTATTTT.